The next 22 T cell receptor beta chains were all read from a single sample in a study of early T cells in non-severe SARS-CoV-2 infection. Each CDR3 protein is one row after TCRdb ran MiXCR on the 5' RACE reads. The table lists tens of thousands of distinct CDR3 sequences, 5.3% of them singletons. The sequencing input was whole blood. These receptors were collected from an adult who was a healthcare worker with PCR-confirmed SARS-CoV-2 infection or an uninfected control (not recorded which).

In this sample, this clonotype turned up many times. The rearrangement joins TRBV6-6 to TRBJ1-1; 8 bases agree with TRBD1. This CDR3 spans 15 amino acids. V was clipped by 2 bases and J by 1 base; unmatched bases: 3. Per germline, CDR1 MNHNY and CDR2 SVGAGI (reference sequence). CDR3 coding DNA: TGTGCCAGCAGTTACGGGGACAGGCGGAACACTGAAGCTTTCTTT. Protein sequence: CASSYGDRRNTEAFF.

In its sample, this clonotype was seen a few times. CDR3 DNA sequence: TGTGCCAGTACCGAGTATGGGGGGAAAGAGACCCAGTACTTC. Its protein product is CASTEYGGKETQYF. The V call is TRBV19, the J call TRBJ2-5, with D perhaps TRBD2 (6 bases). The CDR3 is made up of 14 amino acids. CDR1 is LNHDA and CDR2 is SQIVND in the germline V gene (reference sequence). V was shortened by 7 bases and J by 3 bases, with 15 bases between the two germline ends.

This sequence joins TRBV7-9 and TRBJ1-1; the match to TRBD1 covers 7 bases. The CDR3 spans 17 residues. The germline V gene has CDR1 SEHNR and CDR2 FQNEAQ (reference sequence). J lost 5 bases, V lost 4 bases, and 16 bases had no gene match. The CDR3 nucleotides read TGTGCCAGCAGCTCGCCCTATATCACCGACAGGGCGACTGAAGCTTTCTTT. Protein sequence: CASSSPYITDRATEAFF.

This chain connects TRBV12-3 or TRBV12-4 to TRBJ2-2; tentatively, D is TRBD2 (5 bases). Trimming removed 5 bases from V and 5 bases from J, with 12 bases in between. The CDR3 length is 14 residues. The CDR3 loop reads CASSPPGWTGELFF. DNA for the CDR3: TGTGCCAGCAGTCCCCCGGGGTGGACCGGGGAGCTGTTTTTT.

The table lists this clonotype with many counts. V gene TRBV6-6 combines with J gene TRBJ1-2, with D maybe TRBD1 (6 bases). This CDR3 region has 15 residues. V was shortened by 7 bases and J by 6 bases, with 21 bases between the two germline ends. Germline CDR1 reads MNHNY; CDR2 reads SVGAGI (reference sequence). The CDR3 reads CASNTRTAEAHGYTF. The CDR3 coding sequence is TGTGCCAGCAACACTCGGACAGCGGAGGCCCATGGCTACACCTTC.

At least ten counts were recorded for this clonotype. Here the CDR3 reads CASNLGTSSPADTQYF. CDR3 in DNA: TGTGCCAGCAACCTCGGGACTAGTTCGCCCGCAGATACGCAGTATTTT. The gene calls are TRBV4-2 and TRBJ2-3; 8 bases match TRBD2. CDR3 length: 16 residues. Per germline, CDR1 LGHNA and CDR2 YNFKEQ. Trimming at V came to 7 bases and at J to 4 bases, leaving 13 bases not matched to a gene.

This clonotype was seen at least ten times. The genes are TRBV7-2 and TRBJ2-4; a weak D match, TRBD2 (5 bases). This CDR3 spans 18 amino acids. Trimming removed 1 base at V and 0 bases at J, with 16 bases between. Germline V gene sequence: CDR1 SGHTA, CDR2 FQGNSA. CDR3 region: CASSLVGVSAIAKNIQYF. In DNA form, the CDR3 reads TGTGCCAGCAGCTTAGTTGGGGTTAGCGCGATAGCCAAAAACATTCAGTACTTC.

This clonotype was observed at least ten times. J is TRBJ2-1 and V is TRBV20-1, with 13 positions matching TRBD2. Germline trimming cut 5 bases from V and 3 bases from J; bases unmatched to any gene: 4. CDR1 is DFQATT, CDR2 SNEGSKA, per germline (reference sequence). The CDR3 has 15 residues. CDR3 loop: CSARRTSGGYNEQFF. In DNA form, the CDR3 reads TGCAGTGCTCGCCGGACTAGCGGGGGCTACAATGAGCAGTTCTTC.

The rearrangement links TRBV12-3 or TRBV12-4 to TRBJ1-1; TRBD1 matches 7 bases. J gave up 10 bases and V 6 bases, and 5 bases lay outside the gene matches. This CDR3 contains 11 residues. The CDR3 here is CASRYGTVAFF. DNA for the CDR3: TGTGCCAGCAGATACGGGACAGTAGCTTTCTTT.

At least ten counts were recorded for this clonotype. CDR3 sequence: CSARSPWGTSTQETQYF. In nucleotides, the CDR3 is TGCAGTGCTAGGAGCCCGTGGGGGACTAGCACTCAAGAGACCCAGTACTTC. The V gene is TRBV20-1, the J gene TRBJ2-5; the match to TRBD2 covers 9 bases. The germline gives CDR1 DFQATT, CDR2 SNEGSKA (reference sequence). The J segment lost 2 bases and the V segment lost 3 bases, leaving 13 bases of the junction unmatched. This CDR3 is built from 17 residues.

This clonotype was counted at least ten times. This chain uses TRBV6-1 with TRBJ2-6, with D unresolved. Per the germline V gene, CDR1 is MNHNS and CDR2 is SASEGT. V lost 2 bases, J lost 3 bases, and 2 bases lay in between. The CDR3 spans 13 residues. The chain's CDR3 is CASSEIGANVLTF. The CDR3 coding sequence is TGTGCCAGCAGTGAAATTGGGGCCAACGTCCTGACTTTC.

There are a few counts of this clonotype. The rearrangement joins TRBV9 to TRBJ1-4; the match to TRBD1 covers 9 bases. V lost 4 bases, J lost 8 bases, and 6 bases stayed unmatched. Per the germline V gene, CDR1 is SGDLS and CDR2 is YYNGEE. CDR3 size: 14 residues. CDR3 residues: CASSPGQGSEKLFF. The CDR3 nucleotides read TGTGCCAGCAGCCCGGGACAGGGTAGCGAAAAACTGTTTTTT.

The chain couples TRBV19 to TRBJ2-7; D could derive from TRBD1 or TRBD2 (5 bases each). Germline values: CDR1 LNHDA, CDR2 SQIVND (reference sequence). Between the trimmed V and J ends, which lost 6 bases and 2 bases, there was a span of 17 bases. CDR3 length: 15 amino acids. CDR3 amino acids: CASSVRVGTPYEQYF. The CDR3 DNA reads TGTGCCAGTAGCGTCAGGGTGGGGACCCCCTACGAGCAGTACTTC.

This clonotype was observed at least ten times. This rearrangement joins TRBV11-2 to TRBJ2-1; 7 bases map to TRBD2. CDR1 is SGHAT, CDR2 FQNNGV, per germline. The length of the CDR3 is 15 residues. V dropped 0 bases and J dropped 3; count of bases not matched to a gene: 2. CDR3 nucleotides: TGTGCCAGCAGCTTAGAGCGGGGGAACTACAATGAGCAGTTCTTC. It specifies CASSLERGNYNEQFF.

This clonotype was counted at least ten times. The chain employs TRBV20-1 and TRBJ2-1; 10 bases agree with TRBD2. Germline CDR1 is DFQATT and CDR2 is SNEGSKA (reference sequence). This CDR3 contains 14 residues. Germline trimming cut 6 bases from V and 5 bases from J; bases unmatched to any gene: 7. The CDR3 protein is CSALPGTSDNEQFF. CDR3 DNA: TGCAGTGCCCTACCCGGGACTAGCGACAATGAGCAGTTCTTC.

As to this clonotype: This CDR3 fails to terminate in the conserved phenylalanine or tryptophan, so it likely reflects a read error. The chain employs TRBV12-3 or TRBV12-4 and TRBJ2-1, with 11 bases fitting TRBD2. V shed 6 bases and J 1 base; nucleotides not matched to a gene: 17. The CDR3 extends over 20 amino acids. The CDR3 DNA reads TGTGCCAGCAGCCCCATTCCCGGGACTAGCGGTTATCAGTCCTACAATGAGCAGTTCTCC. It is translated as CASSPIPGTSGYQSYNEQFS.

This clonotype appeared many times. This chain links TRBV20-1 with TRBJ2-1; 8 bases line up with TRBD2. Germline V gene lookup returns CDR1 DFQATT and CDR2 SNEGSKA (reference sequence). The CDR3 extends over 15 amino acids. V trimming: 5 bases; J trimming: 7 bases; junction bases outside the gene matches: 13. The DNA of the CDR3 is TGCAGTGCTTCCGGGGGGGGTAGCGATCGTAATGAGCAGTTCTTC. It translates to CSASGGGSDRNEQFF.

CDR3 DNA: TGCAGTGCTGCCCGGGACGGAAACAATGAGCAGTTCTTC. The encoded protein is CSAARDGNNEQFF. J is TRBJ2-1 and V is TRBV20-1, with D perhaps matching TRBD1 or TRBD2 (5 bases each). CDR1 and CDR2 (germline): DFQATT, SNEGSKA (reference sequence). There are 13 residues in the CDR3. Between the trimmed V and J ends, which lost 5 bases and 5 bases, there was a span of 13 bases.

The J gene is TRBJ1-2, the V gene TRBV4-3; D gene unclear. Trimming removed 3 bases at V and 2 bases at J, with 16 bases between. The germline V gene has CDR1 LGHNA and CDR2 YSLEER. This CDR3 comprises 16 residues. This CDR3 reads CASSQLGAGINYGYTF. In DNA, the CDR3 is TGCGCCAGCAGCCAGCTAGGAGCTGGAATCAACTATGGCTACACCTTC.

Many counts were recorded for this clonotype. This chain joins TRBV5-4 and TRBJ2-1; possibly TRBD2 for D (5 bases). Per germline, CDR1 SGHNT and CDR2 YYREEE (reference sequence). The CDR3 has 15 residues. V gave up 0 bases and J gave up 11 bases, with 18 bases separating them. The CDR3 sequence is CASSLDLARGSQQFF. The DNA of the CDR3 is TGTGCCAGCAGCTTGGATTTAGCGCGTGGATCCCAGCAGTTCTTC.

This clonotype has a count of ten or more. The rearrangement links TRBV12-3 or TRBV12-4 to TRBJ2-5, with D possibly TRBD1 on 5 matching bases. V lost 5 bases and J lost 3, with 19 bases in between. This CDR3 region has 16 residues. The CDR3 bases are TGTGCCAGCAGTCCCCCCCGGTACAGGCCCGAAGAGACCCAGTACTTC. Translating gives CASSPPRYRPEETQYF.

This clonotype was seen at least ten times. The V gene is TRBV11-2, the J gene TRBJ2-7; D is undetermined. This CDR3 comprises 12 residues. V lost 5 bases and J 6 bases, leaving 11 bases between the germline ends. CDR1 and CDR2 (germline): SGHAT, FQNNGV. The DNA of the CDR3 is TGTGCCAGCAGCCCCCGAGGACGCGAGCAGTACTTC. Residues: CASSPRGREQYF.